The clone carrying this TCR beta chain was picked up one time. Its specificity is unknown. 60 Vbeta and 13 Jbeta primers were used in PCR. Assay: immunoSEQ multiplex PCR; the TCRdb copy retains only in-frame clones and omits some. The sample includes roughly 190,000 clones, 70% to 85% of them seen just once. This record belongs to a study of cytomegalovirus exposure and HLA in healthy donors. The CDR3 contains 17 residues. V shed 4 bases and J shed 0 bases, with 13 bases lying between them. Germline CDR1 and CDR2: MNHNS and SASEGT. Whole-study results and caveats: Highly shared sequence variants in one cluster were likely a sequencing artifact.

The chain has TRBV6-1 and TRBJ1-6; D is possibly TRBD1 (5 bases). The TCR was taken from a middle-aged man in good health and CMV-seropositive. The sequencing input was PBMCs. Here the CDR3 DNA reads TGTGCCAGCAGTGGACCGGGACTGAGCTCCTATAATTCACCCCTCCACTTT. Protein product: CASSGPGLSSYNSPLHF.